Listed here are 8 T cell receptor beta chains from one sample, sequenced in a study of CD8 T cells in Susac syndrome. Random hexamers primed reverse transcription of about 0.5 to 1 ug RNA. TCRdb reprocessed the immunoSEQ multiplex PCR reads with MiXCR, giving one entry per CDR3 protein. This table has more than 65,000 distinct CDR3 sequences, 95% appearing once. Sequences were obtained from CD8+ T cells from PBMCs. The receptors shown here come from a human donor with Susac syndrome.

The chain links TRBV13 to TRBJ2-1; perhaps TRBD2 as D (5 bases). The CDR3 sequence is 15 residues long. V was clipped by 6 bases and J by 10 bases, with 22 bases between them. CDR1 and CDR2 from the germline V gene are PRHDT and FYEKMQ (reference sequence). The CDR3 sequence: CASSQVPFEGGEQFF. The CDR3 region has the DNA TGTGCCAGCAGTCAAGTACCCTTTGAGGGTGGCGAGCAGTTCTTC. Full variable domain (remainder filled in from reference TRBV13 and TRBJ2-1): AAGVIQSPRHLIKEKRETATLKCYPIPRHDTVYWYQQGPGQDPQFLISFYEKMQSDKGSIPDRFSAQQFSDYHSELNMSSLELGDSALYFCASSQVPFEGGEQFFGPGTRLTVL.

The chain carries TRBV14 and TRBJ2-1, with D perhaps matching TRBD1 or TRBD2 (5 bases each). V shed 7 bases and J shed 4 bases, with 20 bases lying between them. The length of the CDR3 is 16 residues. CDR1 is SGHDN, CDR2 FVKESK, per germline. The CDR3, as DNA: TGTGCCAGCAACGGGATAGGCACATCAGGGTACAATGAGCAGTTCTTC. Translated, it gives CASNGIGTSGYNEQFF.

This chain connects TRBV20-1 to TRBJ1-2, with D perhaps matching TRBD1 (5 bases). CDR1 and CDR2 (germline): DFQATT, SNEGSKA (reference sequence). The CDR3 loop spans 12 amino acids. V was trimmed by 3 bases and J by 4 bases, leaving 9 bases between them. The CDR3 loop is CSASGASYGYTF. The CDR3 coding sequence is TGCAGTGCTAGTGGGGCATCCTATGGCTACACCTTC.

The chain joins TRBV7-9 to TRBJ2-5, with a possible D match to TRBD2 (5 bases). Germline loops: CDR1 SEHNR, CDR2 FQNEAQ (reference sequence). The V end was cut by 8 bases, the J end by 2 bases, with 12 bases between. The CDR3 consists of 13 residues. The CDR3 sequence is CASVLSGQETQYF. The CDR3 DNA follows: TGTGCCAGCGTCTTAAGCGGACAAGAGACCCAGTACTTC.

V is TRBV5-4 and J is TRBJ2-1; either TRBD1 or TRBD2 may supply D (5 bases each). The CDR3 is 13 residues long. The V and J ends lost 10 bases and 7 bases respectively, with 18 bases between them. Per germline, CDR1 SGHNT and CDR2 YYREEE (reference sequence). CDR3 nucleotides: TGTGCCCTCAGCGGTTCGAAGGGGAATGAGCAGTTCTTC. As protein: CALSGSKGNEQFF.

This clonotype has only one observation. CDR3 DNA sequence: TGTGCCAGCTCACCACCAACAGGGGCTGGGGAGCAGTACTTC. Protein sequence: CASSPPTGAGEQYF. V gene TRBV18 combines with J gene TRBJ2-7, with 7 nucleotides matching TRBD1. With V trimmed by 0 bases and J by 7 bases, 6 bases remained unmatched. This CDR3 is built from 14 residues. In germline, CDR1 is KGHSH, CDR2 LQKENI.

The gene calls are TRBV19 and TRBJ1-2; 7 nucleotides agree with TRBD1. J lost 4 bases, V lost 7 bases, and 9 bases had no gene match. The germline V gene encodes CDR1 LNHDA and CDR2 SQIVND (reference sequence). CDR3 length: 14 amino acids. The chain's CDR3 is CASKEEGGAYGYTF. CDR3 bases: TGTGCCAGTAAGGAAGAAGGGGGCGCCTATGGCTACACCTTC.

V and J are TRBV9 and TRBJ2-7, with 7 bases lining up with TRBD1. Looked up from germline, CDR1 is SGDLS and CDR2 is YYNGEE. V lost 3 bases, J lost 2 bases, and 5 bases stayed unmatched. The CDR3 extends over 14 amino acids. The CDR3 reads CASSAYGTAYEQYF. The CDR3 DNA is TGTGCCAGCAGCGCATACGGGACAGCCTACGAGCAGTACTTC. The entire variable domain, with the rest obtained from reference TRBV9 and TRBJ2-7, is as follows: DSGVTQTPKHLITATGQRVTLRCSPRSGDLSVYWYQQSLDQGLQFLIQYYNGEERAKGNILERFSAQQFPDLHSELNLSSLELGDSALYFCASSAYGTAYEQYFGPGTRLTVT.